Many counts were recorded for the clone carrying this T cell receptor (beta chain). Time point reported: blood at routine non-recurrence follow-up after resection. Tumor, nontumor lung or frozen PBMC supplied whole RNA that was sequenced unsorted. This entry belongs to a study of spatial heterogeneity in lung cancer. On the study more broadly: Detection consistently yielded more beta chains than alpha chains. The average appearance count of each unique TCR and UMI combination in raw reads was more than nine.

Single TCR cDNA molecules each had their own unique molecular identifier. Each CDR3 protein gets one entry after TCRdb re-called the 5' RACE reads with MiXCR. The repertoire holds 51,000 or so distinct CDR3 sequences, with roughly 7.4% as singletons. The origin of this receptor is a female donor with early-stage non-small cell lung cancer. Specimen: PBMCs, collected at follow-up.

Here the CDR3 reads CASSWGGASGTGANVLTF. The CDR3 coding sequence is TGTGCCAGCAGCTGGGGAGGGGCAAGTGGAACTGGGGCCAACGTCCTGACTTTC. V usage is TRBV7-2 and J usage is TRBJ2-6, with TRBD2 identical over 7 bases. There are 18 residues in the CDR3. Unmatched junction bases numbered 11, after V lost 4 bases and J lost 2 bases. CDR1 and CDR2 from the germline V gene are SGHTA and FQGNSA.